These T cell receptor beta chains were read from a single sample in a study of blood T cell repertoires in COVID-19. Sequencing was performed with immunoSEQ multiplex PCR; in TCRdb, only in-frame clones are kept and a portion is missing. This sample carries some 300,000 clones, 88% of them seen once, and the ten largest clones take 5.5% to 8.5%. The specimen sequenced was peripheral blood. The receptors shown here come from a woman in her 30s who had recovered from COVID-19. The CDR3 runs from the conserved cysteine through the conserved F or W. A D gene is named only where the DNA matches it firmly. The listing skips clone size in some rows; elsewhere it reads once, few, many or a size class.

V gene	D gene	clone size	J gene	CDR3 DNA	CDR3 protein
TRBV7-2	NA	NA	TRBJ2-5	TGTGCCAGCAGCTTGGGAAGGGAGCTTGGGGAGACCCAGTACTTC	CASSLGRELGETQYF
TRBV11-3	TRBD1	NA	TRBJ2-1	TGTGCCAGCAGCTTCGGGACAGGGGCCACTTCACGCCAGTTCTTC	CASSFGTGATSRQFF
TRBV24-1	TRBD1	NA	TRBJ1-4	TGTGCCACCAGTGATTCCCCCGGACAGGGGTTCGGTGAAAAACTGTTTTTT	CATSDSPGQGFGEKLFF
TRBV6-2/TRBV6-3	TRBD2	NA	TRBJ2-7	TGTGCCAGCAGTTACGGGACTAGCGGGGGATTGTACGAGCAGTACTTC	CASSYGTSGGLYEQYF
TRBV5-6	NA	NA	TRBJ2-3	TGTGCCAGCAGCCCCGCCCGGGTAGATACGCAGTATTTT	CASSPARVDTQYF
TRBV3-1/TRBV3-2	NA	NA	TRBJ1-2	TGTGCCAGCAGTAAGGGCGGAACGGGGTATGGCTACACCTTC	CASSKGGTGYGYTF
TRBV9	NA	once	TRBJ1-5	TGTGCCAGCAGCGTAGCTCCGGATCAGCCCCAGCATTTT	CASSVAPDQPQHF
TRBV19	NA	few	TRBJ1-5	TGTGCCAGTAGTATAGATTCCAGGTCGAATCAGCCCCAGCATTTT	CASSIDSRSNQPQHF
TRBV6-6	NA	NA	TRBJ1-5	TGTGCCAGCGATGGACAGACGAATCAGCCCCAGCATTTT	CASDGQTNQPQHF
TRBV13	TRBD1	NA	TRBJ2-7	TGTGCCAGCAGCCGGGCATTGGGACAGGGAAACCTCTACGAGCAGTACTTC	CASSRALGQGNLYEQYF
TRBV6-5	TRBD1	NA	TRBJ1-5	TGTGCCGGCAGACAGGGCCCGCGGTGGCCCCAGCATTTT	CAGRQGPRWPQHF
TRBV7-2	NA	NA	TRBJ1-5	TGTGCCAGCAGCCAGGACAGAGATCAGCCCCAGCATTTT	CASSQDRDQPQHF
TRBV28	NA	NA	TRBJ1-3	TGTGCCAGCAGTTTTGTAGTTGGTGGTCTCGTCTCTGGAAACACCATATATTTT	CASSFVVGGLVSGNTIYF
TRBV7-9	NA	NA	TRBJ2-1	TGTGCCAGCAATTACCCAGGGCTATCCTACAATGAGCAGTTCTTC	CASNYPGLSYNEQFF
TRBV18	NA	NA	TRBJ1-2	TGTGCCAGCTCACCACCGTGGCAGGGTTTGGAGGGCTACACCTTC	CASSPPWQGLEGYTF
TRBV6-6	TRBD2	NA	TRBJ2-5	TGTGCCAGCAGTCGGACTAGCGGGGAGACCCAGTACTTC	CASSRTSGETQYF
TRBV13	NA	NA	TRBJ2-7	TGTGCCAGCAGCTCGACCCCAGTTTCGGGGATCGAGCAGTACTTC	CASSSTPVSGIEQYF
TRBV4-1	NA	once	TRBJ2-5	TGCGCCAGCAGCCAAGAGGGGTGGGCGGGGGCCGCGACCCAGTACTTC	CASSQEGWAGAATQYF
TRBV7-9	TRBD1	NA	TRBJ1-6	TGTGCCAGCAGCGTCGACAGGGGAAGCTCCTATAATTCACCCCTCCACTTT	CASSVDRGSSYNSPLHF
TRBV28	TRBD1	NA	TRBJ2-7	TGTGCCAGCAGTCCCACCGGGACAGGAATTTCCTACGAGCAGTACTTC	CASSPTGTGISYEQYF
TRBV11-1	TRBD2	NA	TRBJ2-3	TGTGCCAGCAGCTTTCGGACTAGATTCGATACGCAGTATTTT	CASSFRTRFDTQYF
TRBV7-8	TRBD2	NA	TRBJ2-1	TGTGCCAGCAGCTTAGTCGCCAGCGGGGGATCGGATGAGCAGTTCTTC	CASSLVASGGSDEQFF
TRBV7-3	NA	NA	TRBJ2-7	TGTGCCAGCAGCTTATATATCCGTAGCGAGCAGTACTTC	CASSLYIRSEQYF
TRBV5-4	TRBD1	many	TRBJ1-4	TGTGCCAGCAGCCCCGGGACAGGGGGCCGGACTAATGAAAAACTGTTTTTT	CASSPGTGGRTNEKLFF
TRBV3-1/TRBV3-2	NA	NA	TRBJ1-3	TGTGCCAGCAGCCAAGACGCGGGGCTCGGAAACACCATATATTTT	CASSQDAGLGNTIYF
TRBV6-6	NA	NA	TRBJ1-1	TGTGCCAGCACCAGGGGTTTATTGAACACTGAAGCTTTCTTT	CASTRGLLNTEAFF